A single sample gave rise to the 27 T cell receptor beta chains below, sequenced in a study of chronic HIV infection and antiretroviral therapy. TCRdb used MiXCR to reprocess the 5' RACE reads, holding one entry per CDR3 protein. The data show over 40,000 distinct CDR3 sequences, about a fifth seen once. The sample consisted of peripheral blood. The receptors were sampled from an adult who had HIV and had not received antiretroviral therapy, or was an uninfected healthy control (not recorded which).

The rearrangement uses TRBV7-9 and TRBJ2-5; TRBD2 might be the D (6 bases). Germline loops: CDR1 SEHNR, CDR2 FQNEAQ (reference sequence). The CDR3 length is 13 residues. The V gene lost 5 bases and the J gene lost 5 bases, with 12 bases spanning the gap. CDR3 nucleotide sequence: TGTGCCAGCAGCCGGAGGGCTCGGGAGACCCAGTACTTC. This translates into CASSRRARETQYF. The full variable domain, in which reference TRBV7-9 and TRBJ2-5 provide the parts outside the CDR3, is DTGVSQNPRHKITKRGQNVTFRCDPISEHNRLYWYRQTLGQGPEFLTYFQNEAQLEKSRLLSDRFSAERPKGSFSTLEIQRTEQGDSAMYLCASSRRARETQYFGPGTRLLVL.

The chain joins TRBV20-1 to TRBJ2-7; D unresolved. The germline V and J ends were trimmed by 5 bases and 7 bases, with 12 bases remaining between them. Germline-derived CDR1 and CDR2 are DFQATT and SNEGSKA (reference sequence). This CDR3 is 11 amino acids long. The CDR3 is CSAAEYGEQYF. DNA of the CDR3: TGCAGTGCTGCCGAATACGGAGAGCAGTACTTC.

The chain uses TRBV30 and TRBJ2-7, with TRBD2 matching over 12 bases. The CDR3 sequence is 15 residues long. After removal of 3 bases from V and 7 bases from J, the junction contained 10 bases not matched to a gene. Per the germline V gene, CDR1 is GTSNPN and CDR2 is SVGIG (reference sequence). For the CDR3, the DNA is TGTGCCTGGAGACTAGCGGGAGGTCCCCCCGGGGAGCAGTACTTC. Translating it yields CAWRLAGGPPGEQYF.

This rearrangement joins TRBV7-9 to TRBJ2-1, with no clear D. Germline CDR1 reads SEHNR; CDR2 reads FQNEAQ (reference sequence). Trimming pared 7 bases from V and 2 bases from J, leaving 15 bases between. This CDR3 is 15 amino acids long. The CDR3 sequence is CASTLLSRTYNEQFF. The DNA of the CDR3 is TGTGCCAGCACCCTCCTTTCTAGAACCTACAATGAGCAGTTCTTC.

The rearrangement links TRBV28 to TRBJ2-6; D possibly corresponds to TRBD2 (5 bases). The ends were cut back, 7 bases at V and 1 base at J, with 8 bases in the middle. This CDR3 is 14 amino acids long. Germline values: CDR1 MDHEN, CDR2 SYDVKM. The CDR3 spells CASMRASGANVLTF. CDR3 in DNA: TGTGCCAGCATGCGGGCTTCTGGGGCCAACGTCCTGACTTTC.

V gene TRBV4-2 combines with J gene TRBJ2-5, with D possibly matching TRBD1 (5 bases). Trimming pared 1 base from V and 5 bases from J, leaving 11 bases between. Germline V CDR1 and CDR2: LGHNA, YNFKEQ. CDR3 length equals 14 residues. The CDR3 nucleotides read TGTGCCAGCAGCCAAGCCCAGGGTCCTGAGACCCAGTACTTC. Translating gives CASSQAQGPETQYF.

This clonotype has ten or more counts. V usage is TRBV27 and J usage is TRBJ2-1, with 12 bases that match TRBD2. This CDR3 contains 16 residues. CDR1 and CDR2 (germline): MNHEY, SMNVEV (reference sequence). Losses at the gene ends were 3 bases for V and 2 bases for J; bases not matched to a gene: 2. The CDR3 coding sequence is TGTGCCAGCAGTTTCCTAGCGGGAGGGGCCTACAATGAGCAGTTCTTC. Translation gives CASSFLAGGAYNEQFF.

This clonotype showed up just a few times. The CDR3 is CASIGYGAGYTF. DNA for the CDR3: TGTGCCAGTATTGGATATGGGGCTGGCTACACCTTC. The chain combines TRBV19 with TRBJ1-2; tentative D call: TRBD1 (5 bases). The germline CDR1 and CDR2 sequences are LNHDA and SQIVND (reference sequence). Trimming took off 7 bases at V and 7 bases at J, with 13 bases between the two ends. The CDR3 consists of 12 residues.

This clonotype was observed a few times. The gene calls are TRBV28 and TRBJ2-5; no reliable D call. Trimming stripped 7 bases from V and 7 bases from J, with 13 bases between. This CDR3 spans 12 amino acids. Germline V gene sequence: CDR1 MDHEN, CDR2 SYDVKM. The CDR3 bases are TGTGCCAGCACCAAACAGCTAGGGACCCAGTACTTC. It codes for CASTKQLGTQYF. Filled out from reference TRBV28 and TRBJ2-5, the complete variable domain reads DVKVTQSSRYLVKRTGEKVFLECVQDMDHENMFWYRQDPGLGLRLIYFSYDVKMKEKGDIPEGYSVSREKKERFSLILESASTNQTSMYLCASTKQLGTQYFGPGTRLLVL.

V gene TRBV28 combines with J gene TRBJ2-1; weak D call: TRBD1 (6 bases). CDR1 is MDHEN and CDR2 is SYDVKM in the germline V gene. The V and J ends lost 6 bases and 0 bases respectively, with 24 bases between them. The CDR3 is made up of 19 amino acids. The CDR3 sequence is CASSSWDIGSPSSYNEQFF. The CDR3 bases are TGTGCCAGCAGCTCTTGGGACATAGGCTCACCGAGCTCCTACAATGAGCAGTTCTTC.

This clonotype was seen a handful of times. This CDR3 is CASSGWAYEQYF. CDR3 nucleotides: TGTGCCAGCAGCGGGTGGGCCTACGAGCAGTACTTC. V usage is TRBV6-6 and J usage is TRBJ2-7; D remains ambiguous. Trimming pared 6 bases from V and 2 bases from J, leaving 8 bases between. The CDR3 runs 12 residues. Germline values: CDR1 MNHNY, CDR2 SVGAGI (reference sequence).

The chain combines TRBV5-6 with TRBJ1-1, with D uncertain. This CDR3 has 15 residues. Germline CDR1 and CDR2: SGHDT and YYEEEE. Deletions cut 0 bases from V and 1 base from J, with 10 bases between. CDR3 nucleotides: TGTGCCAGCAGCTTGGCCGGCGGAAAGAACACTGAAGCTTTCTTT. It yields the protein CASSLAGGKNTEAFF.

The chain has TRBV29-1 and TRBJ1-1; D is uncertain. In germline, CDR1 is SQVTM, CDR2 ANQGSEA. Trimming cost V 6 bases and J 1 base, with 9 bases left between them. The CDR3 loop spans 12 amino acids. DNA of the CDR3: TGCAGCGTCTCGACGCCGAACACTGAAGCTTTCTTT. This translates into CSVSTPNTEAFF.

J is TRBJ2-1 and V is TRBV29-1; TRBD1 is a possible D gene (6 bases). V was shortened by 5 bases and J by 8 bases, with 13 bases between the two germline ends. Germline loops: CDR1 SQVTM, CDR2 ANQGSEA. The CDR3 length is 12 residues. CDR3 sequence (DNA): TGCAGCGTTACAAGGGGGAACGATGAGCAGTTCTTC. This gives the protein CSVTRGNDEQFF.

This clonotype turned up a few times. This chain uses TRBV11-2 with TRBJ2-2; a possible D gene is TRBD2 (6 bases). In germline, CDR1 is SGHAT, CDR2 FQNNGV. This CDR3 is built from 15 residues. The ends were cut back, 5 bases at V and 4 bases at J, with 14 bases in the middle. The CDR3 DNA reads TGTGCCAGCAGCGGGAGGAGGGCGGGCACCGGGGAGCTGTTTTTT. It codes for CASSGRRAGTGELFF.

This clonotype has more than one count but fewer than ten. This chain connects TRBV4-1 to TRBJ1-1, with D maybe TRBD1 (5 bases). CDR3 size: 13 residues. Trimming shortened V by 6 bases and J by 3 bases, and 11 bases separated the two germline ends. Germline loops: CDR1 MGHRA, CDR2 YSYEKL. This CDR3 reads CASRKGLDTEAFF. DNA for the CDR3: TGCGCCAGCAGAAAGGGGTTGGACACTGAAGCTTTCTTT.

Note on this clonotype: An end of the junction does not agree with germline; a read error may underlie this. The chain carries TRBV3-1 and TRBJ2-7, with TRBD1 as a possible D gene (6 bases). The CDR3 has 13 amino acids. Germline V gene lookup returns CDR1 LGHDT and CDR2 YNNKEL (reference sequence). The chain's CDR3 is CASSQDSTGIANF. In nucleotides, the CDR3 is TGTGCCAGCAGCCAAGACTCAACAGGGATAGCGAACTTC.

This clonotype has more than one count but fewer than ten. This chain links TRBV30 with TRBJ2-3, with TRBD2 matching over 8 bases. The germline gives CDR1 GTSNPN, CDR2 SVGIG (reference sequence). The CDR3 length is 16 residues. J was trimmed by 3 bases and V by 2 bases; bases with no gene match: 10. For the CDR3, the DNA is TGTGCCTGGAGTTCCGGGAGCGGGAGTAGAACAGATACGCAGTATTTT. Translated, it gives CAWSSGSGSRTDTQYF.

The chain employs TRBV2 and TRBJ2-5, with a weak D call TRBD2 (6 bases). Between the trimmed V and J ends, which lost 6 bases and 1 base, there was a span of 9 bases. This CDR3 is 13 amino acids long. Germline V gives CDR1 SNHLY, CDR2 FYNNEI. In nucleotides, the CDR3 is TGTGCCAGCAGACGGGACTTCCAAGAGACCCAGTACTTC. It codes for CASRRDFQETQYF.

The rearrangement links TRBV20-1 to TRBJ1-1, with 7 bases aligning to TRBD1. The CDR3 sequence is 11 residues long. Looked up from germline, CDR1 is DFQATT and CDR2 is SNEGSKA (reference sequence). J was trimmed by 7 bases and V by 3 bases; bases with no gene match: 2. CDR3 region: CSARGQLEAFF. CDR3 DNA: TGCAGTGCTAGGGGACAGCTTGAAGCTTTCTTT.

CDR3 bases: TGTGCCAGCAGCCCGTCAGGGGTGGAGCTGTTTTTT. It is translated as CASSPSGVELFF. The chain recombines TRBV28 with TRBJ2-2, with D perhaps matching TRBD1 (6 bases). This CDR3 region has 12 residues. Germline CDR1 and CDR2: MDHEN and SYDVKM. Trimming removed 6 bases at V and 10 bases at J, with 12 bases between.

The rearrangement joins TRBV20-1 to TRBJ2-1, with TRBD2 identical over 7 bases. The J segment lost 1 base and the V segment lost 1 base, leaving 4 bases of the junction unmatched. This CDR3 region has 15 residues. Germline V gives CDR1 DFQATT, CDR2 SNEGSKA (reference sequence). CDR3 sequence (DNA): TGCAGTGCTAGAGGACTAGCCGGGTCCTACAATGAGCAGTTCTTC. It translates to CSARGLAGSYNEQFF.

This clonotype was seen a handful of times. The chain combines TRBV3-1 with TRBJ1-6; D is undetermined. The V end was cut by 0 bases, the J end by 10 bases, with 13 bases between. CDR3 size: 15 residues. In germline, CDR1 is LGHDT, CDR2 YNNKEL (reference sequence). CDR3 coding DNA: TGTGCCAGCAGCCAAGATCCGGGGTTCGGCTCACCCCTCCACTTT. Translating gives CASSQDPGFGSPLHF. Filled out from reference TRBV3-1 and TRBJ1-6, the complete variable domain reads DTAVSQTPKYLVTQMGNDKSIKCEQNLGHDTMYWYKQDSKKFLKIMFSYNNKELIINETVPNRFSPKSPDKAHLNLHINSLELGDSAVYFCASSQDPGFGSPLHFGNGTRLTVT.

This clonotype was seen only a few times. This chain joins TRBV6-6 and TRBJ1-4; D unresolved. The V and J ends lost 7 bases and 0 bases respectively, with 12 bases between them. This CDR3 region has 15 residues. Germline loops: CDR1 MNHNY, CDR2 SVGAGI (reference sequence). This CDR3 is CASKRESATNEKLFF. CDR3 bases: TGTGCCAGCAAGCGGGAGAGTGCAACTAATGAAAAACTGTTTTTT.

This chain links TRBV28 with TRBJ2-1, with 8 bases lining up with TRBD2. CDR1 and CDR2 from the germline V gene are MDHEN and SYDVKM. The CDR3 is 15 amino acids. The trim removed 2 bases at V and 7 bases at J, leaving 7 bases unmatched. Written as DNA, the CDR3 is TGTGCCAGCAGTTTAGCGCTAGCGGGCGGGAATGAGCAGTTCTTC. Translated, it gives CASSLALAGGNEQFF.

This clonotype was seen once. The chain combines TRBV18 with TRBJ2-1; 12 bases align to TRBD2. Trimming at V came to 6 bases and at J to 9 bases, leaving 9 bases not matched to a gene. Germline loops: CDR1 KGHSH, CDR2 LQKENI. CDR3 length: 15 residues. DNA of the CDR3: TGTGCCAGCTCGCCTCCTAGCGGGAGGGCCACTGAGCAGTTCTTC. It specifies CASSPPSGRATEQFF.

The chain carries TRBV28 and TRBJ1-4, with a tentative D call TRBD1 (5 bases). Germline V lookup: CDR1 MDHEN, CDR2 SYDVKM. Trimming took 3 bases from V and 7 from J, leaving 15 bases between them. The CDR3 contains 15 residues. Written as DNA, the CDR3 is TGTGCCAGCAGTTTCCAGGGTGCGGCGGGTGAAAAACTGTTTTTT. This gives the protein CASSFQGAAGEKLFF.